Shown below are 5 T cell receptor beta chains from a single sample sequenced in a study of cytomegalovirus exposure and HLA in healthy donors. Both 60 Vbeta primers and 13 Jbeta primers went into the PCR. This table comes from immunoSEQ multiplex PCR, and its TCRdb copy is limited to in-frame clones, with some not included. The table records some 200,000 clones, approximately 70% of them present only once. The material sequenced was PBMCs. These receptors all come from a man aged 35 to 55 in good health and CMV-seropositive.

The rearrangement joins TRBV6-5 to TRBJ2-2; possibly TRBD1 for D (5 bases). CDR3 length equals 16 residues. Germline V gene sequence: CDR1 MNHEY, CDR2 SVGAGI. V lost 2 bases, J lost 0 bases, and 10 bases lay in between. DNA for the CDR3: TGTGCCAGCAGTTACGGGGCAGCTCCGAACACCGGGGAGCTGTTTTTT. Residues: CASSYGAAPNTGELFF.

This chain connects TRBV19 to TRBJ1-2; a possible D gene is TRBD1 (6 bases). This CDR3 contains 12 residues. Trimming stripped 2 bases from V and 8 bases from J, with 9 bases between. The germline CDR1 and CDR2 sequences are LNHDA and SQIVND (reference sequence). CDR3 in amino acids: CASSITGHGYTF. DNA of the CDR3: TGTGCCAGTAGTATAACAGGGCACGGCTACACCTTC.

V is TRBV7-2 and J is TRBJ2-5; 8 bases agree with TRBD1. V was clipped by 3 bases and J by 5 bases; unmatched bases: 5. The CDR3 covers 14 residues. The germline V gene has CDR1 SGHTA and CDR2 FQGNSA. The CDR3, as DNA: TGTGCCAGCAGCTTGGACAGGGCGGGGGAGACCCAGTACTTC. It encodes CASSLDRAGETQYF.

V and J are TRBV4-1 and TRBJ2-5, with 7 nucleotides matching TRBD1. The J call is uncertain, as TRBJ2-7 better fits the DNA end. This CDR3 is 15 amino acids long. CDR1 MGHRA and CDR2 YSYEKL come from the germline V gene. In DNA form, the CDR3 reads TGCGCCAGCAGCTCCTGGACAGGACGGGTCTACGAGCAGTACTTC. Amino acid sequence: CASSSWTGRVYEQYF.

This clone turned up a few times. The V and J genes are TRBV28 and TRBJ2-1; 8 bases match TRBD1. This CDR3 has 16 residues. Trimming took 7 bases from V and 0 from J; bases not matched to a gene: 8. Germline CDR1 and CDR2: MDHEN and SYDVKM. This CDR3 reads CASTTPQGGSYNEQFF. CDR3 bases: TGTGCCAGCACCACCCCACAGGGGGGCTCCTACAATGAGCAGTTCTTC.